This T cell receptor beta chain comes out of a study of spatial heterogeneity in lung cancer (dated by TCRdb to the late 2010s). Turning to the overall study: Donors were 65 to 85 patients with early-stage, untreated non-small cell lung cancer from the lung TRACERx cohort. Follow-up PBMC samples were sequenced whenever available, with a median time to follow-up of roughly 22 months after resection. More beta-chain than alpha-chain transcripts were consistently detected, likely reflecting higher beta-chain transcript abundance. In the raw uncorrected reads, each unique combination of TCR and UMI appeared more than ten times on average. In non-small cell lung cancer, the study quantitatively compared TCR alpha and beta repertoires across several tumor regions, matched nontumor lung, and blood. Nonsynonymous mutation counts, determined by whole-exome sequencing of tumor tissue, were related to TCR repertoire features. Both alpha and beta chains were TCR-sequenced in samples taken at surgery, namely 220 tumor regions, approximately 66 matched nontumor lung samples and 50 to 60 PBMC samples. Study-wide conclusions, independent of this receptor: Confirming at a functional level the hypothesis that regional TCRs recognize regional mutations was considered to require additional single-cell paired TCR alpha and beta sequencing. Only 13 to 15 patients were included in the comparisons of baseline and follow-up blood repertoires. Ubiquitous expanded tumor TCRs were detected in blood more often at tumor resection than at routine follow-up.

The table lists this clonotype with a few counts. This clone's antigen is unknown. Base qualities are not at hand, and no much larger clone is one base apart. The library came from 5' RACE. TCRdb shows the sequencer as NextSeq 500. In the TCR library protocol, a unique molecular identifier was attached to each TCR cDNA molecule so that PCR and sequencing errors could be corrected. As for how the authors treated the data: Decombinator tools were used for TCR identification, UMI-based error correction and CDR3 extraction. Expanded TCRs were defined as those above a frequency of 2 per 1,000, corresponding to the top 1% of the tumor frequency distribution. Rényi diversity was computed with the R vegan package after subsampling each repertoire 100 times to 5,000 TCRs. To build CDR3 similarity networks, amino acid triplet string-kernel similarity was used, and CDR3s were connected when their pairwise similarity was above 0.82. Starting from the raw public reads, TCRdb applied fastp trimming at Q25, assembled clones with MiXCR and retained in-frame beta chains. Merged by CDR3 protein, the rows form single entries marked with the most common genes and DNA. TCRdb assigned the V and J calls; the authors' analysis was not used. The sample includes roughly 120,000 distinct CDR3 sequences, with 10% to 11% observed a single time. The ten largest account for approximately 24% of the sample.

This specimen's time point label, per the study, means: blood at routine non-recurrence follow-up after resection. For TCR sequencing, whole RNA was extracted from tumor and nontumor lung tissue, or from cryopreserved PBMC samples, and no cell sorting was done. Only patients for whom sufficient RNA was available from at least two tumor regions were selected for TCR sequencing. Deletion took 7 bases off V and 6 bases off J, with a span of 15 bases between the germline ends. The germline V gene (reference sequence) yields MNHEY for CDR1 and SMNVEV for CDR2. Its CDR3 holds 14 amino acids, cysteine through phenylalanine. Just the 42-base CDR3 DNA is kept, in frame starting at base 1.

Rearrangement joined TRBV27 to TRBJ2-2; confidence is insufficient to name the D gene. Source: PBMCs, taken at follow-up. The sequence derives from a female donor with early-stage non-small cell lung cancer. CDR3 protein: CASKMGRTAGELFF. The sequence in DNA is TGTGCCAGCAAAATGGGAAGGACCGCCGGGGAGCTGTTTTTT.